The entry below gives a single T cell receptor beta chain sequence along with its context. The target antigen is unknown. Profiled with immunoSEQ multiplex PCR; TCRdb holds only in-frame clones, not every one. The sample records around 110,000 clones, over 80% being singletons. This sample was included in a study of CD4+ T cells in melanoma. Whole-study findings and limits: In melanoma, neoantigen-specific CD4+ T cells reportedly differed in differentiation state. A reported correlation linked neoantigen-specific CD4+ T cells to CD8+, macrophage and B cell function.

The V and J ends lost 1 base and 0 bases respectively, with 7 bases between them. The CDR3 totals 14 residues. The V gene's germline CDR1 is SEHNR and CDR2 FQNEAQ (reference sequence). The sequenced material came from peripheral blood. This receptor was obtained from a human donor with melanoma. This sequence joins TRBV7-9 and TRBJ2-7; D might be TRBD1 (5 bases). The CDR3 DNA sequence: TGTGCCAGCAGCTTAGTACAGGACTCCTACGAGCAGTACTTC. This gives the protein CASSLVQDSYEQYF. The whole variable domain, remainder taken from reference TRBV7-9 and TRBJ2-7, is DTGVSQNPRHKITKRGQNVTFRCDPISEHNRLYWYRQTLGQGPEFLTYFQNEAQLEKSRLLSDRFSAERPKGSFSTLEIQRTEQGDSAMYLCASSLVQDSYEQYFGPGTRLTVT.